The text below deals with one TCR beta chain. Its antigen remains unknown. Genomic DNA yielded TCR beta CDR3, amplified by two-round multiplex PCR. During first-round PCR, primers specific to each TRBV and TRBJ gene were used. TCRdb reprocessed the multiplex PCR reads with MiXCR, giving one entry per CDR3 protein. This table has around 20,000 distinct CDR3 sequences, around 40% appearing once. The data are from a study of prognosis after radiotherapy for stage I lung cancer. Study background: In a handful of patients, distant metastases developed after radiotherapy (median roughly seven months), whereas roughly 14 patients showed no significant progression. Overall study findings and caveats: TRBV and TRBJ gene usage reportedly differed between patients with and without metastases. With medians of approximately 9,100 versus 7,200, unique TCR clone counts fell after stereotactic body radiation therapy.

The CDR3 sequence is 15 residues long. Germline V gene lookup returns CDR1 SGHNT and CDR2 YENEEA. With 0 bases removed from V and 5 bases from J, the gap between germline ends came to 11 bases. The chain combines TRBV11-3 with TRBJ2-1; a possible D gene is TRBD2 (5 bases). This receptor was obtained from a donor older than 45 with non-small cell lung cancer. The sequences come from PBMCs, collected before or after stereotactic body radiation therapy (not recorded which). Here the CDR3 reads CASSLEGRLNNEQFF. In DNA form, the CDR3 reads TGTGCCAGCAGCTTAGAGGGAAGACTAAACAATGAGCAGTTCTTC.